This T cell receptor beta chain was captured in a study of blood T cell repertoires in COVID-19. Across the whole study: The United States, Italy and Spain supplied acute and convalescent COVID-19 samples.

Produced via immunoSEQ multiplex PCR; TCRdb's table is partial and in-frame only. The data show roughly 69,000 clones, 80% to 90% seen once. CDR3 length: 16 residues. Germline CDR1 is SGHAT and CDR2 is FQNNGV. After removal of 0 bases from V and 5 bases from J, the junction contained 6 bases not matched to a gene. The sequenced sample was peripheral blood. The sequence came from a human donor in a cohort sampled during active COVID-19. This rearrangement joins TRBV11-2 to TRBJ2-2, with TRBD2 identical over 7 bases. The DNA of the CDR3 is TGTGCCAGCAGCTTAGATCCTAGCGGAAATACCGGGGAGCTGTTTTTT. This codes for CASSLDPSGNTGELFF.